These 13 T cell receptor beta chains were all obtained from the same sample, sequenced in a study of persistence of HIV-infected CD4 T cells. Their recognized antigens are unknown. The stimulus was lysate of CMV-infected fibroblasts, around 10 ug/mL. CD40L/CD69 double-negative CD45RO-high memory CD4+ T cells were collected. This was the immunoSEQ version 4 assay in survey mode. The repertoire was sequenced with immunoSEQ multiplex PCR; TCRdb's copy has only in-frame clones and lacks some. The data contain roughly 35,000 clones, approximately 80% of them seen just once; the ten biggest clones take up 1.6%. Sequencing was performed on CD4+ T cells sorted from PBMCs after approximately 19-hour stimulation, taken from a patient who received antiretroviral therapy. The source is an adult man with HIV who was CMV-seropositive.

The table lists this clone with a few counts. The CDR3 protein is CASKGRGQPQHF. DNA of the CDR3: TGTGCCAGCAAGGGCAGGGGTCAGCCCCAGCATTTT. The rearrangement uses TRBV2 and TRBJ1-5; D may be TRBD1 (6 bases). The V gene lost 7 bases and the J gene lost 6 bases, with 10 bases spanning the gap. The CDR3 contains 12 residues. Per the germline V gene, CDR1 is SNHLY and CDR2 is FYNNEI.

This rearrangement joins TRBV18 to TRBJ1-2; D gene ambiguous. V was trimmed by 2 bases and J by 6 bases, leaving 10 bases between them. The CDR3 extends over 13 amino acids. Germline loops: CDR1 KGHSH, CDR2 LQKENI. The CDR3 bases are TGTGCCAGCTCACCAATGGGGAGGGATGGCTACACCTTC. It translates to CASSPMGRDGYTF. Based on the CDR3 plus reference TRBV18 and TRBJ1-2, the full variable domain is NAGVMQNPRHLVRRRGQEARLRCSPMKGHSHVYWYRQLPEEGLKFMVYLQKENIIDESGMPKERFSAEFPKEGPSILRIQQVVRGDSAAYFCASSPMGRDGYTFGSGTRLTVV.

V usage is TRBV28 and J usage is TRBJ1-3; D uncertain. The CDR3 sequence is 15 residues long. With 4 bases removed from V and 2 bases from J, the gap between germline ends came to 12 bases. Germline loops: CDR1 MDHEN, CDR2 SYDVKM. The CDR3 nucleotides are TGTGCCAGCAGTTCGGCGACTACGACTGGAAACACCATATATTTT. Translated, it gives CASSSATTTGNTIYF.

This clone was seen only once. The CDR3 DNA reads TGTGCCAGTAGTATCGACAGTTCAAGCTCCTATAATTCACCCCTCCACTTT. Protein product: CASSIDSSSSYNSPLHF. J is TRBJ1-6 and V is TRBV19; D is possibly TRBD1 (5 bases). V was pared by 3 bases and J by 0 bases, with 12 bases between. Germline values: CDR1 LNHDA, CDR2 SQIVND (reference sequence). The CDR3 is 17 amino acids. Drawing the rest from reference TRBV19 and TRBJ1-6, the complete variable domain is DGGITQSPKYLFRKEGQNVTLSCEQNLNHDAMYWYRQDPGQGLRLIYYSQIVNDFQKGDIAEGYSVSREKKESFPLTVTSAQKNPTAFYLCASSIDSSSSYNSPLHFGNGTRLTVT.

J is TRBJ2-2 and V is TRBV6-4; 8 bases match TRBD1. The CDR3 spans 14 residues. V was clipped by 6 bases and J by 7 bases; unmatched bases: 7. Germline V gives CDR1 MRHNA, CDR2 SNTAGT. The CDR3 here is CASRRTGLDGELFF. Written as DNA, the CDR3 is TGTGCCAGCAGACGGACAGGGTTGGACGGGGAGCTGTTTTTT.

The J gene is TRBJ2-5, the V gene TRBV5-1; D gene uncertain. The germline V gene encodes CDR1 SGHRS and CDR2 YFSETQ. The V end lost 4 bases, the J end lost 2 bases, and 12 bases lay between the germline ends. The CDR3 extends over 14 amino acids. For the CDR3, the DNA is TGCGCCAGCAGCCCAACCAGTGTTCAAGAGACCCAGTACTTC. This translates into CASSPTSVQETQYF.

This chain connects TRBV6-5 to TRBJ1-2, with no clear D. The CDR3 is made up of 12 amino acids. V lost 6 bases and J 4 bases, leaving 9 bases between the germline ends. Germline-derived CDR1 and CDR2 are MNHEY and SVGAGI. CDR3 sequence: CASSPRGYGYTF. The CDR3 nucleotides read TGTGCCAGCAGCCCCCGGGGCTATGGCTACACCTTC.

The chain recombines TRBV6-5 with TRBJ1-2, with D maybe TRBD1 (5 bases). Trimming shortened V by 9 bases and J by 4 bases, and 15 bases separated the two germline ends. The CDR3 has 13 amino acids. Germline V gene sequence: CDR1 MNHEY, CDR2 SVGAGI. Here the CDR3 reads CARGGRGSYGYTF. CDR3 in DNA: TGTGCCAGGGGGGGAAGGGGTAGCTATGGCTACACCTTC.

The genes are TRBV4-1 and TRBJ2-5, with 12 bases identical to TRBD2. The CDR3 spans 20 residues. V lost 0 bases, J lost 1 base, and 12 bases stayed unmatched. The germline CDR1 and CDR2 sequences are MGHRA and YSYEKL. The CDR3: CASSQDFGASGGAFQETQYF. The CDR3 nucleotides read TGCGCCAGCAGCCAAGATTTCGGTGCTAGCGGGGGGGCTTTCCAAGAGACCCAGTACTTC.

Written as DNA, the CDR3 is TGTGCCAGCAGTGAAGCGCCGGGCCAGCCCCAGCATTTT. Translation: CASSEAPGQPQHF. The chain is built from TRBV6-1 and TRBJ1-5; D not certain. V was clipped by 0 bases and J by 7 bases, with 7 bases between them. Germline V lookup: CDR1 MNHNS, CDR2 SASEGT. The CDR3 extends over 13 amino acids.

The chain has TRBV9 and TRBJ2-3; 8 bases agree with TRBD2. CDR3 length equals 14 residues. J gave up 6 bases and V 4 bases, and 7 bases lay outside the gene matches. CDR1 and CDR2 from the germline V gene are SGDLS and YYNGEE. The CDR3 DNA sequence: TGTGCCAGCAGCCCACGGACTAGCCACGATACGCAGTATTTT. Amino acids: CASSPRTSHDTQYF. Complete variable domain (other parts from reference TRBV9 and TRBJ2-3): DSGVTQTPKHLITATGQRVTLRCSPRSGDLSVYWYQQSLDQGLQFLIQYYNGEERAKGNILERFSAQQFPDLHSELNLSSLELGDSALYFCASSPRTSHDTQYFGPGTRLTVL.

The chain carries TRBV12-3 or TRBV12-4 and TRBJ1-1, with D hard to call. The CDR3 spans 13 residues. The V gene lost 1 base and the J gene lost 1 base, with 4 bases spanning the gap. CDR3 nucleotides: TGTGCCAGCAGTTTAGTTCGGAACACTGAAGCTTTCTTT. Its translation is CASSLVRNTEAFF.

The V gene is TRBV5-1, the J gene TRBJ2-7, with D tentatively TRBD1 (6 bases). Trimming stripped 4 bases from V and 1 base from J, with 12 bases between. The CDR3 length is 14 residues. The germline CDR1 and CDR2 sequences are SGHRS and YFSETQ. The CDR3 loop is CASSVQGASYEQYF. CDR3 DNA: TGCGCCAGCAGCGTACAGGGTGCGTCCTACGAGCAGTACTTC.